This T cell receptor beta chain stems from a study of T cell repertoires in cytomegalovirus infection. This clonotype was counted many times. No antigen is known for it. A single record per CDR3 protein comes from TCRdb applying MiXCR to the reads. This table holds 100,000 or so distinct CDR3 sequences, around a quarter found once. Study results and limitations: In two of eight donors, the top clonotype was HLA-C-restricted CMV-specific. Frequencies of public TCR beta families were cumulated, and this identified carriers of CMV plus the relevant HLA.

Germline CDR1 is DFQATT and CDR2 is SNEGSKA (reference sequence). Trimming shortened V by 3 bases and J by 11 bases, and 11 bases separated the two germline ends. This CDR3 is built from 12 residues. Sequenced material: CD8+ T cells from PBMCs. This receptor was identified in a human donor in good health (CMV status not recorded). Some clones in this sample may be carry-over from other donors' samples. This rearrangement joins TRBV20-1 to TRBJ1-6; no firm D call. In DNA form, the CDR3 reads TGCAGTGCTAGTGTGGTCCCAGCACCCCTCCACTTT. It translates to CSASVVPAPLHF.